This T cell receptor beta chain comes out of a study of blood T cells in healthy people across ages. General observations from the study: The fall in TCR beta diversity per million T cells was roughly linear with age.

The use of a sample-barcoded 5' primer and a J-beta primer mix characterized a second PCR of roughly 6 to 11 cycles. One entry per CDR3 protein, called by TCRdb with MiXCR from the 5' RACE reads. Of roughly 1,500,000 distinct CDR3 sequences detected, 42% appear once; the ten largest clones hold 7.9%. This clonotype was picked up a small number of times. The target antigen is unknown. There are 14 residues in the CDR3. Germline loops: CDR1 MDHEN, CDR2 SYDVKM. V gave up 1 base and J gave up 7 bases, with 13 bases separating them. The source material was blood. The sequence was collected from a woman aged 18-29 years in good health. The V and J genes are TRBV28 and TRBJ2-5; D possibly corresponds to TRBD2 (6 bases). The CDR3 protein is CASSLSGSRGTQYF. The CDR3 nucleotides read TGTGCCAGCAGTTTATCCGGGAGTCGAGGGACCCAGTACTTC.